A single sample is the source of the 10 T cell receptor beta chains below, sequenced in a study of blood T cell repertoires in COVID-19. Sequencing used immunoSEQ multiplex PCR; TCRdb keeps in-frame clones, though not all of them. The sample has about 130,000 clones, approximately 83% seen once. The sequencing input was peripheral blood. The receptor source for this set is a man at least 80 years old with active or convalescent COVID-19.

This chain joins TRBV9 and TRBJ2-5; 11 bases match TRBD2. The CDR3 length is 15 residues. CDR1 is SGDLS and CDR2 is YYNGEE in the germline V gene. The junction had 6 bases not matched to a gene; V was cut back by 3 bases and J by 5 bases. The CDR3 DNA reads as TGTGCCAGCAGCGAGACTAGCGGGGCCGTTGAGACCCAGTACTTC. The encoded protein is CASSETSGAVETQYF.

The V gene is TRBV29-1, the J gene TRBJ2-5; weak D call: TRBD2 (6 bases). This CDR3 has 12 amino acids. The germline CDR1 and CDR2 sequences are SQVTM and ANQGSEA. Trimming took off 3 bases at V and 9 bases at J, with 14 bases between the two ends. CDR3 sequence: CSVDSGLIPQYF. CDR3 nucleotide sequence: TGCAGCGTTGATAGCGGCCTCATCCCCCAGTACTTC. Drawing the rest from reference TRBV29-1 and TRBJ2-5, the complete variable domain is SAVISQKPSRDICQRGTSLTIQCQVDSQVTMMFWYRQQPGQSLTLIATANQGSEATYESGFVIDKFPISRPNLTFSTLTVSNMSPEDSSIYLCSVDSGLIPQYFGPGTRLLVL.

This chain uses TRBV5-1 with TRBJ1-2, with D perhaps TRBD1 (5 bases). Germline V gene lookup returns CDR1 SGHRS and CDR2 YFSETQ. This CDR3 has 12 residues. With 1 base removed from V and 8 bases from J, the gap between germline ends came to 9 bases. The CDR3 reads CASSLSGAGYTF. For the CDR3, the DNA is TGCGCCAGCAGCTTGTCTGGGGCGGGCTACACCTTC.

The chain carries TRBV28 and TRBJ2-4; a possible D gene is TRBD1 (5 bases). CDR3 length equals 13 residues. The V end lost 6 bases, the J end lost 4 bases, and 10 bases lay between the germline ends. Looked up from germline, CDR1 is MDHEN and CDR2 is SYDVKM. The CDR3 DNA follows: TGTGCCAGCAGGGGGCACGAGAAAAACATTCAGTACTTC. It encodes CASRGHEKNIQYF.

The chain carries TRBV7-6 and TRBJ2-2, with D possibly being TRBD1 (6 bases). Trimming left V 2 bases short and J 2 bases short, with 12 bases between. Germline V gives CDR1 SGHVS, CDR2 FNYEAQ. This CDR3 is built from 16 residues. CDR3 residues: CASSLWQGSNTGELFF. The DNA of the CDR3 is TGTGCCAGCAGCTTATGGCAGGGGTCTAACACCGGGGAGCTGTTTTTT.

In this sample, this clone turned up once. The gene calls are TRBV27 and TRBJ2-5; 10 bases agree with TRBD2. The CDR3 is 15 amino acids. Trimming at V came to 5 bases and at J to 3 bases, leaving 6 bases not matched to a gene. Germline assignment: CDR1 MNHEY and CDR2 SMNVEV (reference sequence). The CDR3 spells CASSPPLAGKETQYF. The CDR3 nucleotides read TGTGCCAGCAGTCCACCACTAGCGGGGAAAGAGACCCAGTACTTC.

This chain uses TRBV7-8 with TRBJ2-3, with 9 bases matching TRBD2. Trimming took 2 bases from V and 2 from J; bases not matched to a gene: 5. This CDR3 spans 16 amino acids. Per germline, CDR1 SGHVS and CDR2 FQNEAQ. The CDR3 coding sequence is TGTGCCAGCAGCTTACTAGCGGGATCGGTCACAGATACGCAGTATTTT. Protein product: CASSLLAGSVTDTQYF.

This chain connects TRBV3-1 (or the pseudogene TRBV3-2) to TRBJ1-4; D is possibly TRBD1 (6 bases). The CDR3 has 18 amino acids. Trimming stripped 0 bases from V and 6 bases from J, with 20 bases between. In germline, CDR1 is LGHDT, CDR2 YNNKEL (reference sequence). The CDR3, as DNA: TGTGCCAGCAGCCAAGAAGGGCTATCAGGGGAAATTTATGAAAAACTGTTTTTT. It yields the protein CASSQEGLSGEIYEKLFF.

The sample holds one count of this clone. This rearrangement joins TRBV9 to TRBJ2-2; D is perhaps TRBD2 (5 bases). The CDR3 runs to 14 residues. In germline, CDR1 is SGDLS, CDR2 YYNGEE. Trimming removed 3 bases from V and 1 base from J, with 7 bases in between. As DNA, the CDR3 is TGTGCCAGCAGCGCCCGGGGGAACACCGGGGAGCTGTTTTTT. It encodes CASSARGNTGELFF.

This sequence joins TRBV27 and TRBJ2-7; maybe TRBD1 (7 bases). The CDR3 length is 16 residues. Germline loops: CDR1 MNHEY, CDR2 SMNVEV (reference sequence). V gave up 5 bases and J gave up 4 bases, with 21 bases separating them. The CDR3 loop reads CASSPTPPQGRYEQYF. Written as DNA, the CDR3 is TGTGCCAGCAGTCCAACACCCCCACAGGGGAGGTACGAGCAGTACTTC.